Presented here are 29 T cell receptor beta chains from one specimen sequenced in a study of cytomegalovirus exposure and HLA in healthy donors. PCR was performed using 60 Vbeta and 13 Jbeta primers. Profiled with immunoSEQ multiplex PCR; TCRdb holds only in-frame clones, not every one. The sample table includes about 88,000 clones. The sequencing input was PBMCs. All receptors derive from a girl aged 10-17 years in good health and CMV-seropositive.

The rearrangement links TRBV29-1 to TRBJ2-7; TRBD1 aligns across 11 bases. V gave up 3 bases and J gave up 4 bases; unmatched junction bases: 8. The CDR3 length is 15 residues. Germline values: CDR1 SQVTM, CDR2 ANQGSEA. The CDR3, as DNA: TGCAGCGTTGAGATTAGGACAGGGGGCTTTTACGAGCAGTACTTC. Translating it yields CSVEIRTGGFYEQYF.

The rearrangement uses TRBV2 and TRBJ1-6; TRBD1 is a possible D gene (5 bases). Trimming took off 4 bases at V and 8 bases at J, with 15 bases between the two ends. The germline V gene has CDR1 SNHLY and CDR2 FYNNEI. The CDR3 has 15 amino acids. The CDR3 DNA follows: TGTGCCAGCAGTGTCTTGGCAGGGATGGATTCACCCCTCCACTTT. Its translation is CASSVLAGMDSPLHF.

This chain joins TRBV6-5 and TRBJ1-1; D call uncertain. Germline CDR1 is MNHEY and CDR2 is SVGAGI. The CDR3 extends over 15 amino acids. Between the trimmed V and J ends, which lost 8 bases and 5 bases, there was a span of 21 bases. The CDR3 is CASYPRGGGMTEAFF. DNA of the CDR3: TGTGCCAGCTACCCCCGAGGAGGAGGGATGACTGAAGCTTTCTTT.

CDR3 amino acids: CASSPTGNTEAFF. CDR3 bases: TGTGCCAGCAGTCCGACAGGGAACACTGAAGCTTTCTTT. This chain connects TRBV6-5 to TRBJ1-1, with a possible D match to TRBD1 (6 bases). The CDR3 covers 13 residues. Trimming removed 5 bases at V and 1 base at J, with 8 bases between. CDR1 and CDR2 from the germline V gene are MNHEY and SVGAGI.

CDR3 protein: CASSLIARQGLYNSPLHF. In nucleotides, the CDR3 is TGTGCCAGCAGCTTAATTGCGCGTCAGGGGTTGTATAATTCACCCCTCCACTTT. The rearrangement uses TRBV7-6 and TRBJ1-6; D might be TRBD1 (6 bases). The CDR3 runs 18 residues. Germline assignment: CDR1 SGHVS and CDR2 FNYEAQ. The V end was cut by 2 bases, the J end by 4 bases, with 18 bases between.

The V gene is TRBV29-1, the J gene TRBJ2-2, with D unresolved. The CDR3 runs to 13 residues. The germline V gene encodes CDR1 SQVTM and CDR2 ANQGSEA. V lost 8 bases, J lost 0 bases, and 10 bases lay in between. The DNA of the CDR3 is TGCAGCACTATTTTTGCGAACACCGGGGAGCTGTTTTTT. Translation: CSTIFANTGELFF.

This chain joins TRBV29-1 and TRBJ1-1; TRBD1 is a possible D gene (6 bases). The CDR3 loop spans 15 amino acids. V was pared by 7 bases and J by 5 bases, with 23 bases between. Germline V gene sequence: CDR1 SQVTM, CDR2 ANQGSEA. CDR3 protein: CSANVGGAPVTEAFF. The CDR3 DNA is TGCAGCGCCAACGTTGGGGGGGCGCCTGTTACTGAAGCTTTCTTT.

The chain combines TRBV6-6 with TRBJ2-2; weak D call: TRBD1 (5 bases). CDR3 size: 16 residues. Germline CDR1 is MNHNY and CDR2 is SVGAGI (reference sequence). V lost 2 bases and J 7 bases, leaving 17 bases between the germline ends. The CDR3 sequence is CASSYLSIQGSGELFF. CDR3 nucleotide sequence: TGTGCCAGCAGTTACCTGTCTATTCAGGGTAGCGGGGAGCTGTTTTTT.

J is TRBJ2-5 and V is TRBV5-1; tentative D call: TRBD1 (6 bases). The germline V gene has CDR1 SGHRS and CDR2 YFSETQ. CDR3 length equals 15 residues. V shed 1 base and J shed 5 bases, with 15 bases lying between them. The CDR3 reads CASSLLGQRSETQYF. DNA for the CDR3: TGCGCCAGCAGCTTGTTAGGACAGCGGTCGGAGACCCAGTACTTC.

The chain combines TRBV28 with TRBJ2-5; maybe TRBD2 (5 bases). Germline CDR1 MDHEN, CDR2 SYDVKM. The CDR3 loop spans 15 amino acids. V was pared by 1 base and J by 1 base, with 10 bases between. The CDR3 loop reads CASSLFGVAQETQYF. The CDR3 DNA is TGTGCCAGCAGTTTATTCGGGGTCGCCCAAGAGACCCAGTACTTC.

The J gene is TRBJ2-3, the V gene TRBV5-5; tentative D call: TRBD1 (6 bases). Germline assignment: CDR1 SGHKS and CDR2 YYEKEE (reference sequence). The V and J ends lost 4 bases and 7 bases respectively, with 19 bases between them. The CDR3 spans 15 residues. This CDR3 reads CASSGDTGPGYTQYF. In DNA, the CDR3 is TGTGCCAGCAGCGGGGACACGGGTCCTGGGTATACGCAGTATTTT.

The V call is TRBV7-9, the J call TRBJ2-4; TRBD1 aligns across 10 bases. The V and J ends lost 7 bases and 7 bases, in that order; junction bases with no gene match: 13. The germline gives CDR1 SEHNR, CDR2 FQNEAQ (reference sequence). This CDR3 contains 16 residues. In DNA form, the CDR3 reads TGTGCCAGCACCCTAGTGCCGACAGGGGGCATGAACATTCAGTACTTC. It codes for CASTLVPTGGMNIQYF.

The chain has TRBV18 and TRBJ2-2, with 8 bases matching TRBD2. J lost 1 base, V lost 0 bases, and 4 bases had no gene match. The CDR3 contains 17 residues. The germline CDR1 and CDR2 sequences are KGHSH and LQKENI. The CDR3, as DNA: TGTGCCAGCTCACCACCGGGGCTAGCGGGGAACACCGGGGAGCTGTTTTTT. Protein sequence: CASSPPGLAGNTGELFF.

J is TRBJ2-1 and V is TRBV7-2; D is uncertain. The germline CDR1 and CDR2 sequences are SGHTA and FQGNSA. The CDR3 consists of 12 residues. V was clipped by 4 bases and J by 4 bases, with 5 bases between them. In nucleotides, the CDR3 is TGTGCCAGCAGCTCGCAGTACAATGAGCAGTTCTTC. Translation: CASSSQYNEQFF.

V is TRBV5-6 and J is TRBJ2-1, with TRBD2 matching 13 bases. The J segment lost 3 bases and the V segment lost 0 bases, leaving 0 bases of the junction unmatched. From germline, CDR1 is SGHDT and CDR2 YYEEEE. CDR3 length: 16 amino acids. CDR3 DNA sequence: TGTGCCAGCAGCTTGGGACTAGCGGGGGGCTACAATGAGCAGTTCTTC. This gives the protein CASSLGLAGGYNEQFF. The variable domain in full, completed from reference TRBV5-6 and TRBJ2-1, reads DAGVTQSPTHLIKTRGQQVTLRCSPKSGHDTVSWYQQALGQGPQFIFQYYEEEERQRGNFPDRFSGHQFPNYSSELNVNALLLGDSALYLCASSLGLAGGYNEQFFGPGTRLTVL.

The genes are TRBV7-2 and TRBJ1-1, with TRBD1 matching over 9 bases. Germline V gene data show CDR1 as SGHTA and CDR2 as FQGNSA. The CDR3 has 13 residues. J lost 5 bases, V lost 5 bases, and 3 bases had no gene match. The CDR3 spells CASSRTGETEAFF. The CDR3 nucleotides are TGTGCCAGCAGCAGGACAGGGGAAACTGAAGCTTTCTTT. The full variable domain, in which reference TRBV7-2 and TRBJ1-1 provide the parts outside the CDR3, is GAGVSQSPSNKVTEKGKDVELRCDPISGHTALYWYRQSLGQGLEFLIYFQGNSAPDKSGLPSDRFSAERTGGSVSTLTIQRTQQEDSAVYLCASSRTGETEAFFGQGTRLTVV.

The chain employs TRBV5-6 and TRBJ2-7, with 10 bases that match TRBD1. CDR3 size: 14 residues. The V gene end was trimmed by 4 bases and the J gene end by 5 bases; junction bases not matched to a gene: 6. The germline V gene encodes CDR1 SGHDT and CDR2 YYEEEE. CDR3 nucleotide sequence: TGTGCCAGCAGCGCCCCGGGACAGGGGAACGAGCAGTACTTC. Translation: CASSAPGQGNEQYF.

The rearrangement links TRBV18 to TRBJ1-6, with 9 bases identical to TRBD1. The germline gives CDR1 KGHSH, CDR2 LQKENI. J was trimmed by 6 bases and V by 6 bases; bases with no gene match: 18. This CDR3 contains 19 residues. DNA of the CDR3: TGTGCCAGCTCCCGGACCGGACAGGGGAGCGGGTCGGGTAATTCACCCCTCCACTTT. As protein: CASSRTGQGSGSGNSPLHF.

The rearrangement joins TRBV14 to TRBJ1-1; 8 bases fit TRBD1. The CDR3 loop spans 13 amino acids. J gave up 8 bases and V 4 bases, and 6 bases lay outside the gene matches. Looked up from germline, CDR1 is SGHDN and CDR2 is FVKESK. CDR3 protein: CASSPSRQGEAFF. CDR3 sequence (DNA): TGTGCCAGCAGCCCTTCCCGACAGGGGGAAGCTTTCTTT.

The chain links TRBV29-1 to TRBJ2-7, with TRBD1 as a possible D gene (6 bases). V gave up 2 bases and J gave up 3 bases, with 11 bases separating them. Germline V gene lookup returns CDR1 SQVTM and CDR2 ANQGSEA. The CDR3 consists of 13 residues. The CDR3 protein is CSVERTENYEQYV. CDR3 bases: TGCAGCGTTGAAAGGACAGAGAACTACGAGCAGTACGTC.

V is TRBV6-1 and J is TRBJ1-5; D is unclear. Germline lookup yields CDR1 MNHNS and CDR2 SASEGT. The CDR3 spans 13 residues. V lost 6 bases and J lost 0, with 6 bases in between. In DNA, the CDR3 is TGTGCCAGCAGCCTAGATAGCAATCAGCCCCAGCATTTT. Translating it yields CASSLDSNQPQHF.

The chain combines TRBV7-9 with TRBJ2-2; TRBD1 is a possible D gene (6 bases). Trimming took 10 bases from V and 1 from J, leaving 10 bases between them. Germline CDR1 reads SEHNR; CDR2 reads FQNEAQ (reference sequence). The length of the CDR3 is 13 residues. The CDR3 sequence: CAIPGQNTGELFF. The CDR3 bases are TGTGCCATACCGGGACAGAACACCGGGGAGCTGTTTTTT.

The chain recombines TRBV5-1 with TRBJ2-1; D is possibly TRBD1 (7 bases). CDR1 is SGHRS and CDR2 is YFSETQ in the germline V gene. The CDR3 runs to 13 residues. Trimming took off 6 bases at V and 7 bases at J, with 14 bases between the two ends. CDR3 in DNA: TGCGCCAGCACCGGCAGGGGGGAAAATGAGCAGTTCTTC. This codes for CASTGRGENEQFF.

This chain uses TRBV6-5 with TRBJ1-2; D gene unclear. V dropped 3 bases and J dropped 4 bases, with 15 bases sitting between them. In germline, CDR1 is MNHEY, CDR2 SVGAGI. CDR3 length: 15 residues. In DNA, the CDR3 is TGTGCCAGCAGTTATACCGATACGGGTAGCTATGGCTACACCTTC. Amino acid sequence: CASSYTDTGSYGYTF.

The rearrangement uses TRBV7-9 and TRBJ1-2, with TRBD1 matching 7 bases. J lost 3 bases, V lost 2 bases, and 6 bases had no gene match. Germline V gene sequence: CDR1 SEHNR, CDR2 FQNEAQ (reference sequence). The CDR3 is 15 amino acids. The CDR3 DNA is TGTGCCAGCAGCTTATCCCCCGACAGGGACTATGGCTACACCTTC. Its protein product is CASSLSPDRDYGYTF.

The chain links TRBV25-1 to TRBJ2-3, with D possibly matching TRBD2 (6 bases). CDR1 and CDR2 (germline): MGHDK, SYGVNS. Trimming removed 4 bases at V and 2 bases at J, with 22 bases between. This CDR3 region has 18 residues. CDR3 loop: CASSGSEALAPNTDTQYF. The CDR3 nucleotides read TGTGCCAGCAGTGGTAGCGAGGCACTAGCACCGAACACAGATACGCAGTATTTT.

V gene TRBV27 combines with J gene TRBJ2-5; perhaps TRBD1 as D (5 bases). Germline values: CDR1 MNHEY, CDR2 SMNVEV (reference sequence). CDR3 size: 15 residues. V was trimmed by 5 bases and J by 3 bases, leaving 16 bases between them. The CDR3 spells CASSPRQQQKETQYF. In nucleotides, the CDR3 is TGTGCCAGCAGTCCCAGACAGCAACAGAAAGAGACCCAGTACTTC.

The V call is TRBV7-2, the J call TRBJ1-2, with TRBD1 matching 9 bases. Per germline, CDR1 SGHTA and CDR2 FQGNSA. The CDR3 has 13 residues. V gave up 5 bases and J gave up 5 bases; unmatched junction bases: 3. Here the CDR3 reads CASSDGTGYGYTF. The DNA of the CDR3 is TGTGCCAGCAGCGACGGGACAGGGTATGGCTACACCTTC. Looking up the rest from reference TRBV7-2 and TRBJ1-2 gives the full variable domain: GAGVSQSPSNKVTEKGKDVELRCDPISGHTALYWYRQSLGQGLEFLIYFQGNSAPDKSGLPSDRFSAERTGGSVSTLTIQRTQQEDSAVYLCASSDGTGYGYTFGSGTRLTVV.

This chain uses TRBV28 with TRBJ2-7, with 7 nucleotides matching TRBD1. CDR1 is MDHEN and CDR2 is SYDVKM in the germline V gene. With 7 bases clipped from V and 4 bases from J, the junction kept 10 bases outside the gene matches. The CDR3 extends over 14 amino acids. CDR3 bases: TGTGCCAGCACCCCCGGGACAGAAATATACGAGCAGTACGTC. It translates to CASTPGTEIYEQYV.